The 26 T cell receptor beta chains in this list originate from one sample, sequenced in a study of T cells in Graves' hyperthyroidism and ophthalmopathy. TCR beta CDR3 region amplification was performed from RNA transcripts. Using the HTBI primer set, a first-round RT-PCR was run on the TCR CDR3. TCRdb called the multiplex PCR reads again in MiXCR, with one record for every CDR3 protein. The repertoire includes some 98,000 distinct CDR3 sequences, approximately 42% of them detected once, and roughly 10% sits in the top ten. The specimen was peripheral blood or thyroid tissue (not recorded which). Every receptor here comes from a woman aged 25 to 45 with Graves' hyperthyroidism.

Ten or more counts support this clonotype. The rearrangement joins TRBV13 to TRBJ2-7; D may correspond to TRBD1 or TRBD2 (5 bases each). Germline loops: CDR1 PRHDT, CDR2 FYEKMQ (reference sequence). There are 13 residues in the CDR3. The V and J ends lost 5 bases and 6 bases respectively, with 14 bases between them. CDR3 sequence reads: CASSPGTSGEQYF. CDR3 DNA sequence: TGTGCCAGCAGCCCCGGGACCTCTGGCGAGCAGTACTTC.

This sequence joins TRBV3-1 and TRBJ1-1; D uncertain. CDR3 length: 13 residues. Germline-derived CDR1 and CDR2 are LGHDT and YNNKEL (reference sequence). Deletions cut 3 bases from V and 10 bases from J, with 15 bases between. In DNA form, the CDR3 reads TGTGCCAGCAGCCAGCAGATGGGTCGTGGAGCTTTCTTT. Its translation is CASSQQMGRGAFF.

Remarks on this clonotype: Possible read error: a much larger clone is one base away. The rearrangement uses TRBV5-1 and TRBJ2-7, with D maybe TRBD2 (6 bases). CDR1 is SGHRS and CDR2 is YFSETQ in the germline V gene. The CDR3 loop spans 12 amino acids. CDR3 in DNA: TGCGCCAACAGCTTGGGCGGGAACGAGCGGTACTTC. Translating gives CANSLGGNERYF.

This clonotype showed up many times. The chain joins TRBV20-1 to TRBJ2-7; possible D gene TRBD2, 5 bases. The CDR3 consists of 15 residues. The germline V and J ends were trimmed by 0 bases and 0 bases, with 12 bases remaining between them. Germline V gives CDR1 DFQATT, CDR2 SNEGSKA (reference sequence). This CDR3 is CSARDWRTDSYEQYF. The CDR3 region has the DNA TGCAGTGCTAGAGATTGGAGGACTGACTCCTACGAGCAGTACTTC.

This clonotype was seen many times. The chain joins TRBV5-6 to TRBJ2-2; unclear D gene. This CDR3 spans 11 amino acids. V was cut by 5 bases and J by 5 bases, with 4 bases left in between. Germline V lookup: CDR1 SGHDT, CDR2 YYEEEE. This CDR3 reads CASSITGELFF. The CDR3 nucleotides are TGTGCCAGCAGTATTACCGGGGAGCTGTTTTTT. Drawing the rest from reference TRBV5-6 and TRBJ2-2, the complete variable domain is DAGVTQSPTHLIKTRGQQVTLRCSPKSGHDTVSWYQQALGQGPQFIFQYYEEEERQRGNFPDRFSGHQFPNYSSELNVNALLLGDSALYLCASSITGELFFGEGSRLTVL.

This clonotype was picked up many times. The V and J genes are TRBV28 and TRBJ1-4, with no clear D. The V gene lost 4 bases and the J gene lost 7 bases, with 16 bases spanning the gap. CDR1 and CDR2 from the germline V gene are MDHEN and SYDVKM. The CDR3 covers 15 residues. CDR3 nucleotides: TGTGCCAGCAGTTCCCGGAGCCTCATAAGTGAAAAACTGTTTTTT. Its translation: CASSSRSLISEKLFF.

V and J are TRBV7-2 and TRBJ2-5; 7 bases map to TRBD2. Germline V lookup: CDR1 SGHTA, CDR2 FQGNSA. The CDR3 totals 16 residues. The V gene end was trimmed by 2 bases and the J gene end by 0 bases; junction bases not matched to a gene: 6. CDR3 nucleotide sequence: TGTGCCAGCAGCTTAACCTTAGCGGGCAACCAAGAGACCCAGTACTTC. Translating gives CASSLTLAGNQETQYF. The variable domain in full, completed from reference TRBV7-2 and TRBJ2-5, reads GAGVSQSPSNKVTEKGKDVELRCDPISGHTALYWYRQSLGQGLEFLIYFQGNSAPDKSGLPSDRFSAERTGGSVSTLTIQRTQQEDSAVYLCASSLTLAGNQETQYFGPGTRLLVL.

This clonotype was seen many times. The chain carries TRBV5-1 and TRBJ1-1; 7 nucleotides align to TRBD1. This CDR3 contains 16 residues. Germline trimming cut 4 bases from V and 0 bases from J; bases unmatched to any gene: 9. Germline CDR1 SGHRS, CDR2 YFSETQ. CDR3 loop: CASSHRGPWMNTEAFF. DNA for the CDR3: TGCGCCAGCAGCCATAGGGGGCCTTGGATGAACACTGAAGCTTTCTTT.

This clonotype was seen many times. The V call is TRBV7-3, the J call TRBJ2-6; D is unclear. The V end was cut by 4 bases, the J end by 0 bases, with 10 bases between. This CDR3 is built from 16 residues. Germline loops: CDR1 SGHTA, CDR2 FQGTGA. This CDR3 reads CASSSQPRSGANVLTF. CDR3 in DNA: TGTGCCAGCAGCTCTCAACCCCGCTCTGGGGCCAACGTCCTGACTTTC.

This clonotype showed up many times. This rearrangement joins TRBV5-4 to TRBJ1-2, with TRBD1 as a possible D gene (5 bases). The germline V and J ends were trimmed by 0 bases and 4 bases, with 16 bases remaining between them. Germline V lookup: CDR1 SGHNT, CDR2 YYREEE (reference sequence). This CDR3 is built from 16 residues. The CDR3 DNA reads TGTGCCAGCAGCTTGGATTTCGGGGGAGCGGGCTATGGCTACACCTTC. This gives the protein CASSLDFGGAGYGYTF.

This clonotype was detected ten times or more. CDR3 protein: CASGDRNFYGYTF. CDR3 sequence (DNA): TGTGCCAGTGGGGACAGGAACTTCTATGGCTACACCTTC. The chain combines TRBV10-3 with TRBJ1-2, with 8 bases matching TRBD1. Germline loops: CDR1 ENHRY, CDR2 SYGVKD. The CDR3 has 13 residues. J gave up 4 bases and V 10 bases, and 8 bases lay outside the gene matches.

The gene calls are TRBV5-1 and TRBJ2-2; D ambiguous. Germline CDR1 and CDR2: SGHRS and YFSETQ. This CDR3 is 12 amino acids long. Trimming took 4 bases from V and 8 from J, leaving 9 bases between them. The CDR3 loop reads CASSAHLGELFF. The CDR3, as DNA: TGCGCCAGCAGCGCCCATCTGGGGGAGCTGTTTTTT. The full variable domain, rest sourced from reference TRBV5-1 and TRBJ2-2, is KAGVTQTPRYLIKTRGQQVTLSCSPISGHRSVSWYQQTPGQGLQFLFEYFSETQRNKGNFPGRFSGRQFSNSRSEMNVSTLELGDSALYLCASSAHLGELFFGEGSRLTVL.

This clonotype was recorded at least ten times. The CDR3 DNA reads as TGCGCCAGCAGCTTGGAAGACAGGGCCCGGCATCAGATCTACGAGCAGTACTTC. Amino acids: CASSLEDRARHQIYEQYF. The rearrangement uses TRBV5-1 and TRBJ2-7; 7 nucleotides line up with TRBD1. The length of the CDR3 is 18 residues. The germline V gene encodes CDR1 SGHRS and CDR2 YFSETQ. The V segment lost 0 bases and the J segment 3 bases; nucleotides outside the gene matches: 15. Based on the CDR3 plus reference TRBV5-1 and TRBJ2-7, the full variable domain is KAGVTQTPRYLIKTRGQQVTLSCSPISGHRSVSWYQQTPGQGLQFLFEYFSETQRNKGNFPGRFSGRQFSNSRSEMNVSTLELGDSALYLCASSLEDRARHQIYEQYFGPGTRLTVT.

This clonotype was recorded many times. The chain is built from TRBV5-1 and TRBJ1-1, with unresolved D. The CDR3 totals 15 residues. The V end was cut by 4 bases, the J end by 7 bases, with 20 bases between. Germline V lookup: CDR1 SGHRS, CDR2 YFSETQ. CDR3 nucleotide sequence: TGCGCCAGCAGCCTGGATGGCACTTCAACGGGTGAAGCTTTCTTT. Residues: CASSLDGTSTGEAFF.

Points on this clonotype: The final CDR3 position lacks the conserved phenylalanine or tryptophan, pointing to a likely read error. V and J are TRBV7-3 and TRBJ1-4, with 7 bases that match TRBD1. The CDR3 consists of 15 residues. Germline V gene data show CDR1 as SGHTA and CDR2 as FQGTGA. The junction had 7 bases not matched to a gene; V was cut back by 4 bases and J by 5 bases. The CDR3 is CASSSSGRGNEKLFL. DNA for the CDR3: TGTGCCAGCAGCTCCTCGGGCAGGGGGAATGAAAAACTGTTTCTT.

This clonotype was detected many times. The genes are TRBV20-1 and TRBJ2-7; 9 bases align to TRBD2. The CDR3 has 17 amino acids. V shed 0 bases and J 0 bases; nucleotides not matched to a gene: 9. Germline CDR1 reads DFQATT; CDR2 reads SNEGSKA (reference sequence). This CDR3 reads CSARDWGTSRRSYEQYF. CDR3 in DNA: TGCAGTGCTAGAGATTGGGGGACTAGCAGACGCTCCTACGAGCAGTACTTC.

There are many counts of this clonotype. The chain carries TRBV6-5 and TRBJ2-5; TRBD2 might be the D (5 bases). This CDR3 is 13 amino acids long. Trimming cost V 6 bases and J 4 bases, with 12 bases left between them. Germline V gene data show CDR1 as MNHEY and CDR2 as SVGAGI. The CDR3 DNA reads TGTGCCAGCAGCACGGGCAGCGGAGAGACCCAGTACTTC. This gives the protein CASSTGSGETQYF.

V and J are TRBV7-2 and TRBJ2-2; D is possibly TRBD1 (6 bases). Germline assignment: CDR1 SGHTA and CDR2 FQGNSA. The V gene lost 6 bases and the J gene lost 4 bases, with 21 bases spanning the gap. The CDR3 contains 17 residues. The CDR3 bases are TGTGCCAGCAGTTTTAAGTACAGGGCGGAAAGCACCGGGGAGCTGTTTTTT. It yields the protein CASSFKYRAESTGELFF.

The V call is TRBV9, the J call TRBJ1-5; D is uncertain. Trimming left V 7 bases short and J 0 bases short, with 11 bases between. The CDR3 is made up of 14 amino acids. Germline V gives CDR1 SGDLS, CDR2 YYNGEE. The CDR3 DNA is TGTGCCAGCCGCGAGCTTAATAGCAATCAGCCCCAGCATTTT. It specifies CASRELNSNQPQHF.

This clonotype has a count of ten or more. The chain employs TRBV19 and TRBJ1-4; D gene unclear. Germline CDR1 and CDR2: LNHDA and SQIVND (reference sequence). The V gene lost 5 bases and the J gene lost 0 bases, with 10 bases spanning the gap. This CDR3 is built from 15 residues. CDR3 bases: TGTGCCAGTAGTTTTCGTCGAGCAACTAATGAAAAACTGTTTTTT. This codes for CASSFRRATNEKLFF.

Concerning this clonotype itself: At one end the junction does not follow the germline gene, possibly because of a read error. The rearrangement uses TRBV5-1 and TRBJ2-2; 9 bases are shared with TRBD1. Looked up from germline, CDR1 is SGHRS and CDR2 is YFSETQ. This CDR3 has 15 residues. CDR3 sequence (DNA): TGCGCCAGCAGGCGGGACAGGGAGTTCGGCGGGGAGCAGTTTTTT. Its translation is CASRRDREFGGEQFF.

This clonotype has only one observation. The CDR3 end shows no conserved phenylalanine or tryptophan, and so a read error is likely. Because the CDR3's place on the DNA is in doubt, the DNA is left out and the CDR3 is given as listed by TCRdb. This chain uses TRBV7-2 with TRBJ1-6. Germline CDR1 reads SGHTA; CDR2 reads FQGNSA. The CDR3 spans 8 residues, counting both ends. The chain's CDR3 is CASSLGHS.

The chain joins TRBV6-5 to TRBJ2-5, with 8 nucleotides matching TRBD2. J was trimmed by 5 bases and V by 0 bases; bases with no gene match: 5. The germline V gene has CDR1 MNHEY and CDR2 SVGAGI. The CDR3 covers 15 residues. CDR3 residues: CASSYSRGEKETQYF. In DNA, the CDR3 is TGTGCCAGCAGTTACTCGCGGGGGGAGAAGGAGACCCAGTACTTC.

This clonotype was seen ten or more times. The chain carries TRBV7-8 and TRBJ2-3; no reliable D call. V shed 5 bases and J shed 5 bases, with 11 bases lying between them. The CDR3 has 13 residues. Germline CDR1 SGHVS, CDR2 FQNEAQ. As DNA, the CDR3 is TGTGCCAGCAGCAATCCCCTCGGAGATACGCAGTATTTT. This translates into CASSNPLGDTQYF. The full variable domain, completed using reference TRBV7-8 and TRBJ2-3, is GAGVSQSPRYKVAKRGQDVALRCDPISGHVSLFWYQQALGQGPEFLTYFQNEAQLDKSGLPSDRFFAERPEGSVSTLKIQRTQQEDSAVYLCASSNPLGDTQYFGPGTRLTVL.

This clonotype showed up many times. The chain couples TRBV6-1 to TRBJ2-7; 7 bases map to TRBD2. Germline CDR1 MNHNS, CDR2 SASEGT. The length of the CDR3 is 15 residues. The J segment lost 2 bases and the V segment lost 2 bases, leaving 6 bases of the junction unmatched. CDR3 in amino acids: CASSEQGGMPYEQYF. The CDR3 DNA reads TGTGCCAGCAGTGAACAGGGAGGGATGCCCTACGAGCAGTACTTC.

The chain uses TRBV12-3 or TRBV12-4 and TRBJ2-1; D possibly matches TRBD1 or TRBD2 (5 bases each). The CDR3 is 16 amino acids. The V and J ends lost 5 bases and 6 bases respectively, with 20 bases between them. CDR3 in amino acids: CASSPWDGSIGNEQFF. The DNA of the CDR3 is TGTGCCAGCAGTCCCTGGGACGGGTCCATTGGCAATGAGCAGTTCTTC.